This entry lists 28 T cell receptor beta chains sequenced from one sample in a study of blood T cell repertoires in COVID-19. Method: immunoSEQ multiplex PCR; TCRdb's copy keeps in-frame clones and lacks some. The sample has a few hundred thousand clones, 85% seen once. Material for sequencing was peripheral blood. All receptors derive from a woman under 30 with acute or convalescent COVID-19.

V gene TRBV3-1 (or the pseudogene TRBV3-2) combines with J gene TRBJ1-3; D remains ambiguous. Germline CDR1 reads LGHDT; CDR2 reads YNNKEL (reference sequence). With 7 bases removed from V and 0 bases from J, the gap between germline ends came to 7 bases. CDR3 length equals 13 residues. The CDR3 here is CASKEDSGNTIYF. CDR3 sequence (DNA): TGTGCCAGCAAAGAGGACTCTGGAAACACCATATATTTT.

The gene calls are TRBV7-9 and TRBJ1-6, with no clear D. The germline CDR1 and CDR2 sequences are SEHNR and FQNEAQ (reference sequence). V was pared by 0 bases and J by 8 bases, with 5 bases between. The CDR3 runs 13 residues. CDR3 nucleotide sequence: TGTGCCAGCAGCTTAGCGACTGATTCACCCCTCCACTTT. Its protein product is CASSLATDSPLHF.

The gene calls are TRBV5-6 and TRBJ2-5; TRBD1 agrees at 7 bases. V was clipped by 4 bases and J by 7 bases; unmatched bases: 7. The CDR3 sequence is 13 residues long. Germline CDR1 SGHDT, CDR2 YYEEEE. The CDR3 sequence is CASSTGQSWTQYF. For the CDR3, the DNA is TGTGCCAGCAGCACGGGACAGTCGTGGACCCAGTACTTC.

The rearrangement joins TRBV5-4 to TRBJ1-3; D remains ambiguous. Germline CDR1 and CDR2: SGHNT and YYREEE (reference sequence). This CDR3 spans 13 amino acids. Trimming cost V 1 base and J 4 bases, with 6 bases left between them. The CDR3 is CASSLKSGNTIYF. The CDR3 coding sequence is TGTGCCAGCAGCTTGAAATCAGGAAACACCATATATTTT.

This clone was detected only a few times. The genes are TRBV19 and TRBJ2-5; the match to TRBD1 covers 9 bases. The germline gives CDR1 LNHDA, CDR2 SQIVND (reference sequence). V was clipped by 3 bases and J by 5 bases; unmatched bases: 7. The CDR3 has 15 residues. CDR3 protein: CASSIVGQGGETQYF. DNA of the CDR3: TGTGCCAGTAGTATCGTGGGACAGGGTGGGGAGACCCAGTACTTC.

This sequence joins TRBV10-3 and TRBJ1-3, with 7 bases fitting TRBD1. Germline CDR1 and CDR2: ENHRY and SYGVKD. J lost 0 bases, V lost 0 bases, and 5 bases had no gene match. The CDR3 length is 17 residues. CDR3 bases: TGTGCCATCAGTGAGTCTCGGGACAGACTCTCTGGAAACACCATATATTTT. It is translated as CAISESRDRLSGNTIYF.

The V call is TRBV2, the J call TRBJ2-2; TRBD2 matches 10 bases. The ends lost 6 bases at V and 6 bases at J; junction bases unmatched: 10. The CDR3 loop spans 16 amino acids. The germline V gene encodes CDR1 SNHLY and CDR2 FYNNEI. Here the CDR3 reads CASSVAGGGVPGELFF. The CDR3 DNA reads as TGTGCCAGCAGCGTAGCGGGGGGAGGGGTACCCGGGGAGCTGTTTTTT. The full variable domain, with the rest looked up from reference TRBV2 and TRBJ2-2, is EPEVTQTPSHQVTQMGQEVILRCVPISNHLYFYWYRQILGQKVEFLVSFYNNEISEKSEIFDDQFSVERPDGSNFTLKIRSTKLEDSAMYFCASSVAGGGVPGELFFGEGSRLTVL.

The chain combines TRBV29-1 with TRBJ1-1; D possibly corresponds to TRBD1 (5 bases). The CDR3 sequence is 15 residues long. From germline, CDR1 is SQVTM and CDR2 ANQGSEA. V was shortened by 6 bases and J by 0 bases, with 17 bases between the two germline ends. This CDR3 reads CSVGPGWGMNTEAFF. Here the CDR3 DNA reads TGCAGCGTCGGGCCAGGTTGGGGCATGAACACTGAAGCTTTCTTT.

The rearrangement uses TRBV12-5 and TRBJ2-5, with 7 nucleotides matching TRBD2. CDR1 LGHNT and CDR2 FRNRAP come from the germline V gene. This CDR3 has 13 residues. The V segment lost 6 bases and the J segment 2 bases; nucleotides outside the gene matches: 3. CDR3 sequence (DNA): TGTGCTAGTGGGGCTAGCGGACAAGAGACCCAGTACTTC. Translated, it gives CASGASGQETQYF.

The chain employs TRBV10-1 and TRBJ1-5, with TRBD1 matching over 11 bases. The CDR3 spans 16 residues. From germline, CDR1 is WNHNN and CDR2 SYGVQD (reference sequence). The ends lost 3 bases at V and 6 bases at J; junction bases unmatched: 7. CDR3 sequence (DNA): TGCGCCAGCAGTGACGGGACAGGGGGTTTAGGTCAGCCCCAGCATTTT. Encoded protein: CASSDGTGGLGQPQHF.

This clone appeared once. CDR3 nucleotide sequence: TGTGCCAGCAGAGCCGGGACAAGCGGTGAAAAACTGTTTTTT. It codes for CASRAGTSGEKLFF. V and J are TRBV6-5 and TRBJ1-4, with TRBD1 as a possible D gene (6 bases). The V gene's germline CDR1 is MNHEY and CDR2 SVGAGI. The CDR3 is 14 residues long. The germline V and J ends were trimmed by 6 bases and 7 bases, with 15 bases remaining between them.

This chain uses TRBV2 with TRBJ2-2; 8 bases fit TRBD2. J was trimmed by 6 bases and V by 7 bases; bases with no gene match: 16. This CDR3 spans 17 amino acids. Germline CDR1 and CDR2: SNHLY and FYNNEI. The CDR3: CASIIPKGLDDAGELFF. The CDR3 DNA is TGTGCCAGCATCATTCCCAAGGGACTAGATGATGCCGGGGAGCTGTTTTTT.

The chain carries TRBV5-1 and TRBJ1-2; possible D gene TRBD1, 5 bases. From germline, CDR1 is SGHRS and CDR2 YFSETQ. The CDR3 runs to 11 residues. Trimming stripped 6 bases from V and 8 bases from J, with 11 bases between. The CDR3 coding sequence is TGCGCCAGCAATCAGGGTACGGGCTACACCTTC. As protein: CASNQGTGYTF.

V is TRBV7-8 and J is TRBJ2-7; 8 nucleotides line up with TRBD1. Trimming cost V 5 bases and J 6 bases; bases outside gene matches: 6. Germline-derived CDR1 and CDR2 are SGHVS and FQNEAQ. The CDR3 is 13 amino acids. The CDR3: CASSLGQGREQYF. The CDR3 DNA follows: TGTGCCAGCAGCCTCGGACAGGGCCGCGAGCAGTACTTC.

The chain is built from TRBV5-1 and TRBJ2-3; TRBD1 aligns across 7 bases. CDR1 and CDR2 (germline): SGHRS, YFSETQ. Trimming cost V 7 bases and J 4 bases; bases outside gene matches: 9. The CDR3 contains 14 residues. The CDR3 is CASSYTGAADTQYF. DNA for the CDR3: TGCGCCAGCTCCTATACAGGGGCGGCAGATACGCAGTATTTT.

The chain recombines TRBV7-9 with TRBJ1-1, with D perhaps TRBD1 (6 bases). The length of the CDR3 is 15 residues. Germline CDR1 is SEHNR and CDR2 is FQNEAQ (reference sequence). V lost 4 bases and J lost 3, with 15 bases in between. The DNA for the CDR3 is TGTGCCAGCAGCTCAAATACAGGGATGGACACTGAAGCTTTCTTT. Its translation: CASSSNTGMDTEAFF.

This chain uses TRBV7-3 with TRBJ2-3; TRBD2 might be the D (6 bases). Trimming took off 6 bases at V and 6 bases at J, with 22 bases between the two ends. Germline assignment: CDR1 SGHTA and CDR2 FQGTGA. This CDR3 has 16 residues. The CDR3 protein is CASSNFGGRWVDTQYF. The DNA for the CDR3 is TGTGCCAGCAGTAACTTTGGGGGGAGATGGGTGGATACGCAGTATTTT.

This clone was recorded at least ten times. This chain connects TRBV7-8 to TRBJ2-7, with TRBD2 as a possible D gene (6 bases). From germline, CDR1 is SGHVS and CDR2 FQNEAQ. V lost 5 bases and J 0 bases, leaving 17 bases between the germline ends. This CDR3 is 16 amino acids long. CDR3 in DNA: TGTGCCAGCAGCCCTAGGGCGGGACGTACCTCCTACGAGCAGTACTTC. Protein product: CASSPRAGRTSYEQYF.

This chain connects TRBV28 to TRBJ2-1; 7 bases fit TRBD2. The J segment lost 9 bases and the V segment lost 0 bases, leaving 8 bases of the junction unmatched. The CDR3 extends over 15 amino acids. Germline CDR1 MDHEN, CDR2 SYDVKM. In DNA form, the CDR3 reads TGTGCCAGCAGTTTATGGTCTAGCGGAGGCGGTGAGCAGTTCTTC. Translated, it gives CASSLWSSGGGEQFF.

This rearrangement joins TRBV6-5 to TRBJ2-5; D might be TRBD1 (6 bases). The CDR3 is 14 residues long. Germline V gene data show CDR1 as MNHEY and CDR2 as SVGAGI. V was clipped by 2 bases and J by 1 base, with 8 bases between them. CDR3: CASSYLDSQETQYF. The CDR3 region has the DNA TGTGCCAGCAGTTACCTGGACAGCCAAGAGACCCAGTACTTC.

The J gene is TRBJ2-3, the V gene TRBV7-9; possible D gene TRBD2, 7 bases. The V gene lost 7 bases and the J gene lost 6 bases, with 26 bases spanning the gap. This CDR3 spans 17 amino acids. Germline CDR1 and CDR2: SEHNR and FQNEAQ (reference sequence). CDR3 bases: TGTGCCAGCACTCCCGACGTCGGGGCGGGGGCAGGGGATACGCAGTATTTT. Translated: CASTPDVGAGAGDTQYF.

The DNA of the CDR3 is TGTGCCAGCAGCGTAGGAGTCACAGATACGCAGTATTTT. Its translation: CASSVGVTDTQYF. This chain links TRBV9 with TRBJ2-3; D is unclear. CDR1 and CDR2 (germline): SGDLS, YYNGEE. The ends were cut back, 0 bases at V and 2 bases at J, with 4 bases in the middle. The CDR3 covers 13 residues.

The rearrangement uses TRBV6-6 and TRBJ2-7; D remains ambiguous. There are 12 residues in the CDR3. Trimming cost V 7 bases and J 5 bases, with 12 bases left between them. Germline V CDR1 and CDR2: MNHNY, SVGAGI (reference sequence). The CDR3 protein is CASTENPDEQYF. The CDR3 coding sequence is TGTGCCAGCACCGAAAACCCGGACGAGCAGTACTTC.

V gene TRBV7-6 combines with J gene TRBJ2-7; 8 nucleotides line up with TRBD2. The J segment lost 6 bases and the V segment lost 3 bases, leaving 10 bases of the junction unmatched. Per germline, CDR1 SGHVS and CDR2 FNYEAQ. The CDR3 is 15 amino acids. The CDR3 nucleotides read TGTGCCAGCAGCTTGAACGGGGGGGCAATCCGCGAGCAGTACTTC. It specifies CASSLNGGAIREQYF.

The chain recombines TRBV30 with TRBJ2-7; 10 nucleotides align to TRBD1. The germline V gene has CDR1 GTSNPN and CDR2 SVGIG (reference sequence). This CDR3 region has 16 residues. The V and J ends lost 2 bases and 0 bases, in that order; junction bases with no gene match: 7. The CDR3 region has the DNA TGTGCCTGGAGTCCCAAGTGGGACAGGGGCTCCTACGAGCAGTACTTC. It is translated as CAWSPKWDRGSYEQYF.

V usage is TRBV30 and J usage is TRBJ1-3; D uncertain. Germline values: CDR1 GTSNPN, CDR2 SVGIG (reference sequence). Trimming cost V 1 base and J 8 bases, with 9 bases left between them. The CDR3 length is 12 residues. The CDR3 loop is CAWSGPRDTIYF. DNA for the CDR3: TGTGCCTGGAGTGGCCCCCGGGACACCATATATTTT.

There are a few counts of this clone. This sequence joins TRBV6-4 and TRBJ1-1, with D unclear. The V gene's germline CDR1 is MRHNA and CDR2 SNTAGT. The CDR3 covers 13 residues. The ends were cut back, 9 bases at V and 3 bases at J, with 14 bases in the middle. The CDR3 DNA follows: TGTGCCAGTTCGACACGGAGGGACACTGAAGCTTTCTTT. Its translation: CASSTRRDTEAFF.

As regards this clone: Other DNA sequences in the sample encode the same CDR3. V and J are TRBV5-1 and TRBJ1-5; 9 bases align to TRBD1. Trimming took 4 bases from V and 4 from J; bases not matched to a gene: 3. The germline V gene encodes CDR1 SGHRS and CDR2 YFSETQ. This CDR3 has 14 residues. CDR3 in amino acids: CASSAGQGNQPQHF. For the CDR3, the DNA is TGCGCCAGCAGCGCGGGACAGGGAAATCAGCCCCAGCATTTT.